Listed below are T cell receptor beta chains from one sample, sequenced in a study of cytomegalovirus exposure and HLA in healthy donors. Sequenced by immunoSEQ multiplex PCR; TCRdb stores in-frame clones only, minus some. In the table there are about 130,000 clones, 70% to 75% of which are singletons. Sequenced: PBMCs. The origin of the receptors is a man aged 30-40 years in good health and CMV-seronegative. CDR3s include the opening cysteine and the closing phenylalanine or tryptophan. D genes are given only for firm matches. The size of a clone is reported for some rows only, either as once, few or many, or as a class for expanded clones.

TRBJ2-2 TRBV7-2 TRBD2 - CASSLTRGGGYTGELFF TGTGCCAGCAGCCTAACACGGGGCGGGGGGTACACCGGGGAGCTGTTTTTT
TRBJ1-2 TRBV7-9 - - CASSLRAGEGYTF TGTGCCAGCAGCTTAAGAGCAGGGGAGGGCTACACCTTC
TRBJ2-2 TRBV5-6 - - CASSSYRDRLGELFF TGTGCCAGCAGCTCCTACAGGGATCGGCTCGGGGAGCTGTTTTTT
TRBJ1-1 TRBV5-4 TRBD1 - CASSLGGRGHTEAFF TGTGCCAGCAGCTTGGGGGGCAGGGGGCACACTGAAGCTTTCTTT
TRBJ2-7 TRBV5-6 - - CASSPTSSYEQYF TGTGCCAGCAGTCCTACTAGCTCCTACGAGCAGTACTTC
TRBJ2-3 TRBV4-1 - - CASSSAGLTDTQYF TGCGCCAGCAGCTCGGCGGGACTCACAGATACGCAGTATTTT
TRBJ2-5 TRBV27 TRBD2 - CASSSPVGLAGTYQETQYF TGTGCCAGCAGTAGTCCCGTGGGGCTAGCGGGGACGTACCAAGAGACCCAGTACTTC
TRBJ1-2 TRBV7-2 - - CASSSPGGRGYGYTF TGTGCCAGCAGCAGCCCGGGGGGCCGGGGATATGGCTACACCTTC
TRBJ2-7 TRBV7-9 - - CASSAGTSPVEQYF TGTGCCAGCTCAGCCGGGACATCCCCAGTTGAGCAGTACTTC
TRBJ1-4 TRBV5-1 TRBD1 - CASSLGQGARLNEKLFF TGCGCCAGCAGCTTGGGACAGGGGGCGCGGTTAAATGAAAAACTGTTTTTT
TRBJ1-2 TRBV28 - - CASSSQEHGYTF TGTGCCAGCAGTTCACAGGAGCATGGCTACACCTTC
TRBJ1-1 TRBV18 TRBD1 - CASSTGQLRPDTEAFF TGTGCCAGCTCAACGGGACAGCTCCGTCCGGACACTGAAGCTTTCTTT
TRBJ2-7 TRBV5-1 TRBD1 few CASSLYAGGDYEQYF TGCGCCAGCAGCTTGTATGCAGGGGGCGACTACGAGCAGTACTTC
TRBJ2-5 TRBV6-5 TRBD1 - CASSYRDRQETQYF TGTGCCAGCAGTTATCGGGACAGACAAGAGACCCAGTACTTC
TRBJ2-7 TRBV5-6 - - CASSLAGRNGNEQYF TGTGCCAGCAGCTTGGCGGGTCGAAATGGCAACGAGCAGTACTTC
TRBJ2-7 TRBV15 TRBD1 - CATSSPGGASYEQYF TGTGCCACCAGTAGTCCAGGGGGCGCTTCATACGAGCAGTACTTC
TRBJ1-2 TRBV6-1 - - CASSEAKGNYGYTF TGTGCCAGCAGTGAAGCCAAGGGGAACTATGGCTACACCTTC
TRBJ1-1 TRBV30 - - CAWSLGANTEAFF TGTGCCTGGAGCCTAGGGGCGAACACTGAAGCTTTCTTT
TRBJ1-5 TRBV19 - - CASTRSRQARPQHF TGTGCCAGTACCAGATCCAGGCAGGCCCGGCCCCAGCATTTT
TRBJ2-3 TRBV4-2 TRBD2 - CASSQDPSGVTDTQYF TGTGCCAGCAGCCAAGATCCTAGCGGGGTCACAGATACGCAGTATTTT
TRBJ1-6 TRBV30 - - CAWSSGEDSPLHF TGTGCCTGGAGTTCGGGGGAGGATTCACCCCTCCACTTT
TRBJ1-6 TRBV7-9 - few CASSSLYSPLHF TGTGCCAGCAGCTCCCTCTATTCACCCCTCCACTTT
TRBJ2-7 TRBV5-6 - few CASSLPTWDSSTYEQYF TGTGCCAGCAGCTTGCCCACCTGGGACTCCAGTACCTACGAGCAGTACTTC
TRBJ2-1 TRBV4-1 - once CASSQVIGDDEQFF TGCGCCAGCAGCCAAGTCATAGGGGATGATGAGCAGTTCTTC
TRBJ2-5 TRBV28 TRBD2 - CAIVGGTEYQETQYF TGTGCCATAGTGGGAGGGACTGAGTACCAAGAGACCCAGTACTTC
TRBJ2-7 TRBV27 TRBD1 once CASSLWTGQGYEQYF TGTGCCAGCAGTTTATGGACGGGACAGGGCTACGAGCAGTACTTC
TRBJ2-5 TRBV30 - - CAWSIGGQETQYF TGTGCCTGGTCGATAGGCGGGCAAGAGACCCAGTACTTC
TRBJ1-2 TRBV7-3 - - CASSSLGGRGGYTF TGTGCCAGCAGCTCCCTGGGTGGGCGGGGAGGCTACACCTTC
TRBJ2-5 TRBV20-1 - few CSAPRPETQYF TGCAGTGCTCCCCGTCCTGAGACCCAGTACTTC
TRBJ1-4 TRBV5-1 - once CASSSRIRDEKLFF TGCGCCAGCAGCAGCAGGATACGTGATGAAAAACTGTTTTTT
TRBJ1-6 TRBV19 - - CASSIDLLVSPLHF TGTGCCAGTAGTATAGACCTTCTAGTTTCACCCCTCCACTTT
TRBJ1-1 TRBV18 - few CASSPFKGLDTEAFF TGTGCCAGCTCACCATTTAAGGGGTTGGACACTGAAGCTTTCTTT
TRBJ2-3 TRBV9 - - CASSAGPPDTQYF TGTGCCAGCAGCGCAGGTCCCCCGGATACGCAGTATTTT
TRBJ1-6 TRBV21-1 - - CASSKERRRGDYNSPLHF TGTGCCAGCAGCAAAGAGCGCCGTCGGGGGGACTATAATTCACCCCTCCACTTT
TRBJ1-3 TRBV2 TRBD1 - CASKSGTAGNTIYF TGTGCCAGCAAGTCCGGGACAGCCGGAAACACCATATATTTT
TRBJ1-5 TRBV5-1 - - CASSFAGKDQPQHF TGCGCCAGCAGCTTCGCGGGCAAAGATCAGCCCCAGCATTTT
TRBJ2-7 TRBV13 TRBD2 few CASSFLAGSYEQYF TGTGCCAGCAGCTTCCTAGCGGGCTCCTACGAGCAGTACTTC
TRBJ2-5 TRBV10-3 - - CAISEGVRQETQYF TGTGCCATCAGTGAAGGGGTCAGACAAGAGACCCAGTACTTC
TRBJ1-2 TRBV6-1 - - CASSEQTRTNYGYTF TGTGCCAGCAGTGAACAGACACGGACTAACTATGGCTACACCTTC
TRBJ2-3 TRBV6-5 TRBD1 - CASSRTGQSDTQYF TGTGCCAGCAGTAGGACGGGACAGTCAGATACGCAGTATTTT
TRBJ2-7 TRBV1 - once CTSSRGHDYF TGCACCAGCAGCCGGGGACACGATTACTTC
TRBJ1-4 TRBV5-1 - few CASRPLGVSNEKLFF TGCGCCAGCAGACCACTCGGGGTTTCTAATGAAAAACTGTTTTTT
TRBJ2-3 TRBV6-4 TRBD2 few CASSGTSGSTDKKYF TGTGCCAGCAGTGGGACTAGCGGGAGCACAGATAAGAAGTATTTT
TRBJ2-3 TRBV5-4 TRBD2 - CASSRASGRAGGTDTQYF TGTGCCAGCAGTCGCGCTAGCGGGAGGGCCGGGGGGACAGATACGCAGTATTTT
TRBJ2-7 TRBV7-6 TRBD1 - CASSLSPGQGKGEQYF TGTGCCAGCAGCTTATCTCCGGGACAGGGGAAGGGAGAGCAGTACTTC
TRBJ1-2 TRBV4-3 TRBD1 - CASSQQSRDSNYGYTF TGCGCCAGCAGCCAACAAAGCAGGGACAGTAACTATGGCTACACCTTC